One sample yielded the 12 T cell receptor beta chains listed below, sequenced in a study of graft-versus-host responses after intestinal transplantation. No antigen has been assigned to these receptors. Sequenced by immunoSEQ multiplex PCR; TCRdb stores in-frame clones only, minus some. Of about 110,000 clones detected, around nine tenths appear once; the ten largest clones hold roughly 0.24%. This material consisted of unstimulated CD4+ T cells sorted from spleen or lymph node cells, taken before transplant. These TCRs come from a human donor who was the organ donor for an intestinal transplant.

This chain connects TRBV7-3 to TRBJ2-3, with 14 bases that match TRBD2. The ends lost 0 bases at V and 8 bases at J; junction bases unmatched: 10. This CDR3 region has 18 residues. Per the germline V gene, CDR1 is SGHTA and CDR2 is FQGTGA. DNA of the CDR3: TGTGCCAGCAGCTTAACCCCACGACTAGCGGGAGGGCCGGGTACGCAGTATTTT. Its translation is CASSLTPRLAGGPGTQYF.

This sequence joins TRBV6-5 and TRBJ1-5, with TRBD1 matching 9 bases. V lost 5 bases to trimming and J lost 6 bases; unmatched junction nucleotides: 8. The CDR3 sequence is 15 residues long. Germline lookup yields CDR1 MNHEY and CDR2 SVGAGI. The CDR3 loop is CASSRTGGWGQPQHF. In nucleotides, the CDR3 is TGTGCCAGCAGTCGAACAGGGGGCTGGGGTCAGCCCCAGCATTTT.

The chain uses TRBV5-1 and TRBJ2-1; perhaps TRBD2 as D (6 bases). Germline lookup yields CDR1 SGHRS and CDR2 YFSETQ. The CDR3 contains 14 residues. With 4 bases removed from V and 9 bases from J, the gap between germline ends came to 17 bases. CDR3 nucleotide sequence: TGCGCCAGCAGCCCCCGGGACTTAGCCCGTGAGCAGTTCTTC. Translation gives CASSPRDLAREQFF.

The chain is built from TRBV10-1 and TRBJ2-1; D is possibly TRBD2 (5 bases). The CDR3 is 14 amino acids. Germline V gene lookup returns CDR1 WNHNN and CDR2 SYGVQD (reference sequence). The V gene lost 3 bases and the J gene lost 4 bases, with 10 bases spanning the gap. The CDR3 bases are TGCGCCAGCAGTGAAAGAGGGTCATACAATGAGCAGTTCTTC. The encoded protein is CASSERGSYNEQFF.

A word on this clone: In the same sample, other DNA sequences code for this CDR3. The J gene is TRBJ2-2, the V gene TRBV5-1; perhaps D is TRBD1 or TRBD2 (7 bases each). Deletions cut 4 bases from V and 2 bases from J, with 18 bases between. Germline CDR1 and CDR2: SGHRS and YFSETQ. The CDR3 is made up of 17 amino acids. The chain's CDR3 is CASSLGRGTVNTGELFF. The CDR3, as DNA: TGCGCCAGCAGCCTGGGGCGGGGGACAGTAAACACCGGGGAGCTGTTTTTT.

J is TRBJ2-1 and V is TRBV11-3, with TRBD2 matching over 8 bases. After removal of 5 bases from V and 3 bases from J, the junction contained 9 bases not matched to a gene. CDR3 size: 16 residues. The germline V gene has CDR1 SGHNT and CDR2 YENEEA. CDR3: CASSPGLAPNYNEQFF. CDR3 sequence (DNA): TGTGCCAGCAGCCCCGGACTAGCCCCAAACTACAATGAGCAGTTCTTC.

The chain couples TRBV11-2 to TRBJ2-2; 7 bases match TRBD1. V lost 5 bases and J lost 0; bases outside the gene matches: 6. The CDR3 consists of 16 residues. Germline lookup yields CDR1 SGHAT and CDR2 FQNNGV. The DNA for the CDR3 is TGTGCCAGCAGCCCCAGGGGGACATCGAACACCGGGGAGCTGTTTTTT. It specifies CASSPRGTSNTGELFF. The full variable domain, in which reference TRBV11-2 and TRBJ2-2 provide the parts outside the CDR3, is EAGVAQSPRYKIIEKRQSVAFWCNPISGHATLYWYQQILGQGPKLLIQFQNNGVVDDSQLPKDRFSAERLKGVDSTLKIQPAKLEDSAVYLCASSPRGTSNTGELFFGEGSRLTVL.

The gene calls are TRBV10-2 and TRBJ2-2, with a weak D call TRBD1 (6 bases). The CDR3 extends over 16 amino acids. CDR1 is WSHSY, CDR2 SAAADI, per germline. Trimming cost V 0 bases and J 1 base, with 9 bases left between them. Written as DNA, the CDR3 is TGCGCCAGCAGTGAGTCTTCGACAGGGAACACCGGGGAGCTGTTTTTT. Translated, it gives CASSESSTGNTGELFF.

The chain employs TRBV30 and TRBJ2-7, with D tentatively TRBD1 (6 bases). The CDR3 consists of 14 residues. Trimming stripped 3 bases from V and 4 bases from J, with 16 bases between. Germline values: CDR1 GTSNPN, CDR2 SVGIG (reference sequence). CDR3 nucleotides: TGTGCCTGGAGCCGGACAGCGAAGGGTTACGAGCAGTACTTC. As protein: CAWSRTAKGYEQYF.

The V call is TRBV28, the J call TRBJ2-3; weak D call: TRBD2 (5 bases). The CDR3 consists of 14 residues. Trimming cost V 2 bases and J 2 bases, with 8 bases left between them. The germline V gene has CDR1 MDHEN and CDR2 SYDVKM. Written as DNA, the CDR3 is TGTGCCAGCAGTTTAGCGGGCTCCACAGATACGCAGTATTTT. Protein product: CASSLAGSTDTQYF.

The V gene is TRBV20-1, the J gene TRBJ1-1; weak D call: TRBD1 (6 bases). The CDR3 has 11 amino acids. Trimming took off 6 bases at V and 4 bases at J, with 9 bases between the two ends. CDR1 DFQATT and CDR2 SNEGSKA come from the germline V gene (reference sequence). The CDR3 nucleotides read TGCAGTGCCTGGACAGCCACTGAAGCTTTCTTT. It codes for CSAWTATEAFF.

Here the CDR3 reads CASSYIPGNEQFF. CDR3 DNA: TGCGCCAGCAGCTATATCCCAGGCAATGAGCAGTTCTTC. The chain has TRBV5-1 and TRBJ2-1; D is uncertain. Per the germline V gene, CDR1 is SGHRS and CDR2 is YFSETQ. Trimming pared 3 bases from V and 6 bases from J, leaving 10 bases between. The CDR3 length is 13 residues.